The 24 T cell receptor beta chains presented below share a single source sample, sequenced in a study of blood T cell repertoires in COVID-19. Generated by immunoSEQ multiplex PCR, the TCRdb table keeps only in-frame clones and is missing some. The top ten clones hold 8% of a sample with around 160,000 clones, 75% to 90% of them seen once. The source material was peripheral blood. The receptors here all came from a woman aged 55 to 70 with COVID-19, enrolled during active disease.

This clone showed up just a few times. The V call is TRBV7-9, the J call TRBJ1-2; 7 bases agree with TRBD1. Germline assignment: CDR1 SEHNR and CDR2 FQNEAQ (reference sequence). The V gene end was trimmed by 2 bases and the J gene end by 4 bases; junction bases not matched to a gene: 7. This CDR3 has 15 residues. In DNA form, the CDR3 reads TGTGCCAGCAGCTTATCCTTGGGACAGCCCTATGGCTACACCTTC. Its protein product is CASSLSLGQPYGYTF.

This clone was counted once. The chain couples TRBV28 to TRBJ2-4; 8 bases are shared with TRBD2. This CDR3 has 16 residues. Unmatched junction bases numbered 5, after V lost 4 bases and J lost 0 bases. In germline, CDR1 is MDHEN, CDR2 SYDVKM. CDR3 DNA sequence: TGTGCCAGCAGTTCCCCGGGGGGGATAGCCAAAAACATTCAGTACTTC. This sequence encodes CASSSPGGIAKNIQYF.

The V call is TRBV7-9, the J call TRBJ2-3, with a tentative D call TRBD2 (6 bases). In germline, CDR1 is SEHNR, CDR2 FQNEAQ (reference sequence). The CDR3 has 16 amino acids. Between the trimmed V and J ends, which lost 6 bases and 0 bases, there was a span of 16 bases. CDR3 in amino acids: CASRPAGGASTDTQYF. The CDR3 DNA follows: TGTGCCAGCAGGCCGGCTGGCGGGGCTAGCACAGATACGCAGTATTTT.

The chain uses TRBV5-1 and TRBJ1-2, with D possibly TRBD1 on 6 matching bases. There are 15 residues in the CDR3. Trimming removed 7 bases at V and 6 bases at J, with 22 bases between. CDR1 and CDR2 (germline): SGHRS, YFSETQ. DNA of the CDR3: TGCGCCAGCTCACCCCGCCCGGGGGGCGCGGATGGCTACACCTTC. Its translation is CASSPRPGGADGYTF.

This clone showed up just once. The V call is TRBV18, the J call TRBJ1-4; D ambiguous. Germline V lookup: CDR1 KGHSH, CDR2 LQKENI. Trimming left V 0 bases short and J 4 bases short, with 9 bases between. The CDR3 totals 15 residues. For the CDR3, the DNA is TGTGCCAGCTCACCACCGTCCCACAGTAATGAAAAACTGTTTTTT. This translates into CASSPPSHSNEKLFF.

Comment on this clone: The sample holds other DNA sequences that translate to the same CDR3. The chain carries TRBV24-1 and TRBJ2-7, with D possibly matching TRBD1 (5 bases). The V end was cut by 4 bases, the J end by 4 bases, with 10 bases between. Germline V gene lookup returns CDR1 KGHDR and CDR2 SFDVKD. The CDR3 covers 13 residues. CDR3 protein: CATSDTDRYEQYF. DNA for the CDR3: TGTGCCACCAGTGACACCGACAGATACGAGCAGTACTTC.

The rearrangement links TRBV25-1 to TRBJ2-1, with D maybe TRBD2 (5 bases). Per the germline V gene, CDR1 is MGHDK and CDR2 is SYGVNS. The CDR3 is 17 amino acids. Trimming cost V 1 base and J 1 base, with 14 bases left between them. For the CDR3, the DNA is TGTGCCAGCAGTGAATCGGGATATGGACGTTCCTACAATGAGCAGTTCTTC. Protein sequence: CASSESGYGRSYNEQFF. Complete variable domain (other parts from reference TRBV25-1 and TRBJ2-1): EADIYQTPRYLVIGTGKKITLECSQTMGHDKMYWYQQDPGMELHLIHYSYGVNSTEKGDLSSESTVSRIRTEHFPLTLESARPSHTSQYLCASSESGYGRSYNEQFFGPGTRLTVL.

The rearrangement joins TRBV6-5 to TRBJ1-2; possibly TRBD1 for D (5 bases). V was cut by 6 bases and J by 3 bases, with 11 bases left in between. Germline lookup yields CDR1 MNHEY and CDR2 SVGAGI. The CDR3 is 13 residues long. The CDR3 DNA is TGTGCCAGCAGCCACGACAGACACTATGGCTACACCTTC. It codes for CASSHDRHYGYTF.

The chain carries TRBV10-2 and TRBJ1-1, with TRBD1 matching over 8 bases. The V and J ends lost 0 bases and 7 bases, in that order; junction bases with no gene match: 7. This CDR3 has 15 residues. Germline CDR1 is WSHSY and CDR2 is SAAADI. CDR3: CASSESSTGAIEAFF. In DNA, the CDR3 is TGCGCCAGCAGTGAGTCGTCGACAGGGGCTATTGAAGCTTTCTTT.

This clone was seen a single time. The V call is TRBV7-3, the J call TRBJ2-1; 9 positions agree with TRBD2. The CDR3 has 16 amino acids. Germline CDR1 and CDR2: SGHTA and FQGTGA. Trimming cost V 5 bases and J 5 bases; bases outside gene matches: 10. The CDR3 DNA is TGTGCCAGCAGCCCTACTATAGCGGGGGACCACAATGAGCAGTTCTTC. Residues: CASSPTIAGDHNEQFF.

This clone was seen only a few times. This same CDR3 is encoded by further DNA sequences in the sample. The CDR3 loop reads CASSVAGDQPQHF. The CDR3 coding sequence is TGTGCCAGCAGCGTAGCGGGGGATCAGCCCCAGCATTTT. The V gene is TRBV9, the J gene TRBJ1-5, with a possible D match to TRBD1 (5 bases). The germline CDR1 and CDR2 sequences are SGDLS and YYNGEE. CDR3 length equals 13 residues. V was cut by 0 bases and J by 5 bases, with 6 bases left in between.

This CDR3 reads CAISGQGANNGYTF. The CDR3 coding sequence is TGTGCCATCAGTGGGCAGGGGGCTAATAATGGCTACACCTTC. V usage is TRBV10-3 and J usage is TRBJ1-2; TRBD1 agrees at 8 bases. Germline trimming cut 4 bases from V and 6 bases from J; bases unmatched to any gene: 7. Per germline, CDR1 ENHRY and CDR2 SYGVKD. The length of the CDR3 is 14 residues.

The chain joins TRBV29-1 to TRBJ1-1, with TRBD1 identical over 9 bases. Trimming removed 4 bases from V and 6 bases from J; junction bases left unmatched: 9. The CDR3 is 14 amino acids. Germline V CDR1 and CDR2: SQVTM, ANQGSEA. CDR3 nucleotide sequence: TGCAGCGTTGGGGACAGGGCGAAGGTCTCTGAAGCTTTCTTT. Translation gives CSVGDRAKVSEAFF.

This clone was found a few times. This chain uses TRBV5-5 with TRBJ2-7; D gene ambiguous. The germline V gene has CDR1 SGHKS and CDR2 YYEKEE (reference sequence). V was clipped by 5 bases and J by 0 bases, with 12 bases between them. The length of the CDR3 is 14 residues. Here the CDR3 reads CASSITYTSYEQYF. CDR3 in DNA: TGTGCCAGCAGTATAACTTATACCTCCTACGAGCAGTACTTC. The whole variable domain, remainder taken from reference TRBV5-5 and TRBJ2-7, is DAGVTQSPTHLIKTRGQQVTLRCSPISGHKSVSWYQQVLGQGPQFIFQYYEKEERGRGNFPDRFSARQFPNYSSELNVNALLLGDSALYLCASSITYTSYEQYFGPGTRLTVT.

The genes are TRBV2 and TRBJ1-2, with a weak D call TRBD1 (6 bases). Deletions cut 6 bases from V and 2 bases from J, with 13 bases between. CDR1 is SNHLY and CDR2 is FYNNEI in the germline V gene. The CDR3 contains 14 residues. CDR3 in DNA: TGTGCCAGCAGCGTATTTACAGGGAACTATGGCTACACCTTC. Its translation: CASSVFTGNYGYTF.

The CDR3 loop reads CASSLRGMGTNEKLFF. The CDR3 DNA reads TGCGCCAGCAGCTTGAGGGGAATGGGTACTAATGAAAAACTGTTTTTT. The rearrangement joins TRBV5-1 to TRBJ1-4, with D perhaps TRBD1 (5 bases). Trimming shortened V by 1 base and J by 2 bases, and 12 bases separated the two germline ends. The CDR3 spans 16 residues. The germline CDR1 and CDR2 sequences are SGHRS and YFSETQ.

The chain couples TRBV27 to TRBJ1-4; tentative D call: TRBD1 (5 bases). The length of the CDR3 is 15 residues. Per the germline V gene, CDR1 is MNHEY and CDR2 is SMNVEV (reference sequence). Trimming stripped 5 bases from V and 11 bases from J, with 21 bases between. This chain's CDR3 is CASSQSGTRGNKLFF. In DNA, the CDR3 is TGTGCCAGCAGTCAATCCGGGACTCGGGGGAATAAACTGTTTTTT.

The chain couples TRBV7-3 to TRBJ2-5; D may be TRBD2 (6 bases). Trimming pared 3 bases from V and 5 bases from J, leaving 10 bases between. The CDR3 consists of 13 residues. The V gene's germline CDR1 is SGHTA and CDR2 FQGTGA. CDR3 coding DNA: TGTGCCAGCAGCTTTGCGGGGTCGGAGACCCAGTACTTC. As protein: CASSFAGSETQYF.

The count of this clone is one. The chain combines TRBV4-2 with TRBJ1-2; possibly TRBD1 for D (5 bases). The CDR3 is 16 amino acids. V was trimmed by 0 bases and J by 4 bases, leaving 15 bases between them. Germline CDR1 LGHNA, CDR2 YNFKEQ. The CDR3: CASSQESGEGVYGYTF. CDR3 sequence (DNA): TGTGCCAGCAGCCAAGAAAGTGGCGAAGGGGTCTATGGCTACACCTTC.

This rearrangement joins TRBV18 to TRBJ2-3, with 10 nucleotides matching TRBD2. The CDR3 is made up of 16 amino acids. From germline, CDR1 is KGHSH and CDR2 LQKENI. Trimming took 2 bases from V and 6 from J; bases not matched to a gene: 8. This CDR3 reads CASSPSQAGGPDTQYF. CDR3 in DNA: TGTGCCAGCTCACCAAGCCAAGCGGGGGGGCCGGATACGCAGTATTTT. The full variable domain, completed using reference TRBV18 and TRBJ2-3, is NAGVMQNPRHLVRRRGQEARLRCSPMKGHSHVYWYRQLPEEGLKFMVYLQKENIIDESGMPKERFSAEFPKEGPSILRIQQVVRGDSAAYFCASSPSQAGGPDTQYFGPGTRLTVL.

V and J are TRBV5-4 and TRBJ2-4, with D tentatively TRBD1 (6 bases). The CDR3 loop spans 15 amino acids. In germline, CDR1 is SGHNT, CDR2 YYREEE (reference sequence). Trimming left V 3 bases short and J 0 bases short, with 10 bases between. CDR3 DNA sequence: TGTGCCAGCAGCTCAGGACAGCTAGCCAAAAACATTCAGTACTTC. Its translation: CASSSGQLAKNIQYF.

The table lists this clone with a count of one. This sequence joins TRBV6-5 and TRBJ2-7; TRBD1 might be the D (6 bases). The CDR3 runs 14 residues. Germline CDR1 is MNHEY and CDR2 is SVGAGI. V lost 0 bases and J 3 bases, leaving 9 bases between the germline ends. CDR3 residues: CASSYSQGFYEQYF. For the CDR3, the DNA is TGTGCCAGCAGTTACTCACAGGGTTTCTACGAGCAGTACTTC.

The chain combines TRBV9 with TRBJ2-7; 7 nucleotides agree with TRBD2. This CDR3 has 18 amino acids. The V gene end was trimmed by 0 bases and the J gene end by 4 bases; junction bases not matched to a gene: 16. Germline V gene data show CDR1 as SGDLS and CDR2 as YYNGEE. The CDR3 loop reads CASSVGKGSGAPLYEQYF. The CDR3 nucleotides read TGTGCCAGCAGCGTAGGTAAAGGGAGCGGGGCCCCCTTGTACGAGCAGTACTTC.

The chain carries TRBV4-2 and TRBJ1-1, with 10 bases identical to TRBD1. The CDR3 is 15 amino acids. Germline CDR1 is LGHNA and CDR2 is YNFKEQ. Trimming at V came to 4 bases and at J to 0 bases, leaving 2 bases not matched to a gene. In nucleotides, the CDR3 is TGTGCCAGCAGCCCGACAGGGGGCCTGAACACTGAAGCTTTCTTT. It yields the protein CASSPTGGLNTEAFF.